This TCR beta chain originates from a study of Ad26.COV2.S vaccination and SARS-CoV-2 variants. Study overall: Ad26.COV2.S, an intramuscular injection, was given once or twice 56 days apart.

Study-wide points: Vaccine recipients posted higher spike-specific TCR breadth than their placebo counterparts. Breadth, reportedly substantial, characterized the spike-specific CD8+ and CD4+ T cell responses after vaccination.

In this sample, this clone turned up a few times. The target antigen is unknown. Treatment noted: roughly 19 received Ad26.COV2.S at low or high dose, single or two shots; about 5 received placebo; per-sample allocation not given. The samples date from day 63 after the first vaccine or placebo injection. Vaccination used an Ad26 vector expressing Wuhan-strain SARS-CoV-2 spike. CDR1 is SGHVS, CDR2 FNYEAQ, per germline. The CDR3 is 13 amino acids. V was pared by 8 bases and J by 2 bases, with 12 bases between. The protocol was immunoSEQ multiplex PCR, while the TCRdb copy is restricted to in-frame clones and leaves out a portion. The sample has 400,000 to 450,000 clones; approximately 90% are singletons.

The receptor's source is a person between 18 and 59 years old who received the Ad26.COV2.S COVID-19 vaccine or a placebo. This chain connects TRBV7-6 to TRBJ1-1; D remains unclear. Sequencing used peripheral blood, obtained in a trial of Ad26.COV2.S vaccine versus placebo. CDR3: CASSITANTEAFF. CDR3 in DNA: TGTGCCAGCTCTATAACAGCCAACACTGAAGCTTTCTTT.